In this sample, the clone carrying this TCR beta chain turned up many times. The antigen is not known. This entry belongs to a study of CD8 T cells in ankylosing spondylitis. Study-level points and caveats: There was a TCR beta motif, made of roughly eight highly homologous variants, that appeared characteristic of ankylosing spondylitis blood. Clones linked with disease were CD8+ and fairly uncommon in the peripheral blood. Researchers reportedly found disease-linked clones significantly enriched in matched ankylosing spondylitis synovial fluid.

V lost 2 bases, J lost 5 bases, and 11 bases lay in between. The CDR3 is 14 amino acids. Quantitative 5'-RACE was performed with molecular barcodes, and it yielded the TCR beta libraries. TCRdb ran MiXCR on the 5' RACE reads and lists one entry per CDR3 protein. This sample yields 250,000 or so distinct CDR3 sequences, of which over 9.5% are seen a single time; 2.6% belongs to the top ten. The sample was blood, either unsorted or a sorted T cell fraction (not recorded which). The clonotype originates from a male donor with ankylosing spondylitis or in good health (not recorded which). The chain uses TRBV12-3 or TRBV12-4 and TRBJ2-3, with D perhaps TRBD2 (5 bases). The CDR3 region is CASSLNLAGDTQYF. The CDR3 DNA sequence: TGTGCCAGCAGTTTAAACCTAGCCGGAGATACGCAGTATTTT.